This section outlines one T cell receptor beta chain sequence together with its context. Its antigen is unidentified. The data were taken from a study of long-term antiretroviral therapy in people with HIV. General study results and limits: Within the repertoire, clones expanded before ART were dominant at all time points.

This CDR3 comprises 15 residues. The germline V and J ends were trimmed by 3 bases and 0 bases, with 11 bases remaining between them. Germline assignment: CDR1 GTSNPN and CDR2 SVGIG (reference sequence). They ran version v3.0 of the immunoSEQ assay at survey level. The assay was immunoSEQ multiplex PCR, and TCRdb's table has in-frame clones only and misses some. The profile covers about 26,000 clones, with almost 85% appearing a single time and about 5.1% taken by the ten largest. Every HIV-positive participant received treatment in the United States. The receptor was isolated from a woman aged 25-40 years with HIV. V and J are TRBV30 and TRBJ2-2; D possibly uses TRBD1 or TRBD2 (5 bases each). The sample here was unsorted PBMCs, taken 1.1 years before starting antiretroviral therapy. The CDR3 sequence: CAWRQGRTNTGELFF. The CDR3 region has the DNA TGTGCCTGGAGGCAGGGACGGACGAACACCGGGGAGCTGTTTTTT.